This record covers a single T cell receptor (beta chain). Its antigen is unknown. This entry is derived from a study of T cell responses to AZD1222 COVID-19 vaccine. The study's findings and limits: Across the whole spike, CD4 TCRs peaked at regions 160-218 and 743-854.

Measured with immunoSEQ multiplex PCR; TCRdb has only the in-frame clones, and not every one. The sample includes 150,000 or so clones, just under 95% of them seen just once. The CDR3 covers 18 residues. Sequences were derived from peripheral blood, sampled on day 0 of AZD1222 vaccination. This TCR was recovered from an adult in good health. The genes are TRBV21-1 and TRBJ1-6. TRBV21-1 is listed as a pseudogene. The CDR3: CASSNPGTPCSYNSPLHF. The CDR3 region has the DNA TGTGCCAGCAGCAACCCCGGGACTCCGTGCTCCTATAATTCACCCCTCCACTTT.